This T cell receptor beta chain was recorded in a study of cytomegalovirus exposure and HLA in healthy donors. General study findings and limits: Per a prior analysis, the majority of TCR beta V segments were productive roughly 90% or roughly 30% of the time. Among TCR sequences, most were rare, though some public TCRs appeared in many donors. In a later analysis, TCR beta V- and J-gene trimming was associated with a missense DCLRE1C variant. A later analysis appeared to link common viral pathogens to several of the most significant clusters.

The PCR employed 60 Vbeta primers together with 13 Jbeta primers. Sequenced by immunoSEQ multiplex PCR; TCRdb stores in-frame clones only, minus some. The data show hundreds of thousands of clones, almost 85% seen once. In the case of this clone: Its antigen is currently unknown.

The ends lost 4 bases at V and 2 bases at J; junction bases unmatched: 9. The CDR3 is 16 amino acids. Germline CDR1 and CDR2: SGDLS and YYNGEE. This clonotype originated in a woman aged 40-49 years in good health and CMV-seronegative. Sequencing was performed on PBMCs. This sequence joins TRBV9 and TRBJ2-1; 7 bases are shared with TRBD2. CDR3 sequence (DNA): TGTGCCAGCAGCTTTGGGGGGGACGGTGCCTACAATGAGCAGTTCTTC. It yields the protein CASSFGGDGAYNEQFF.